Below are 18 T cell receptor beta chains sequenced from a single sample in a study of shared clonotypes between healthy human individuals. Clones were read by immunoSEQ multiplex PCR, and TCRdb kept only the in-frame ones, dropping some. The sample yields over 1.4 million clones, approximately 97% seen once. Specimen: naive CD4+ T cells sorted from blood. Subset given: CD45RA+ positively selected. These receptors were collected from a man aged 25 to 40 in good health.

CDR3 loop: CASSLVTGIMAGELFF. The DNA for the CDR3 is TGTGCCAGCAGCTTAGTCACCGGGATTATGGCCGGGGAGCTGTTTTTT. This chain uses TRBV7-2 with TRBJ2-2; a possible D gene is TRBD2 (5 bases). CDR1 is SGHTA, CDR2 FQGNSA, per germline. The CDR3 is 16 residues long. V was pared by 1 base and J by 6 bases, with 15 bases between.

This clone was recorded once. This chain joins TRBV10-3 and TRBJ2-1; 10 nucleotides line up with TRBD2. Trimming at V came to 4 bases and at J to 6 bases, leaving 6 bases not matched to a gene. This CDR3 is built from 15 residues. Germline CDR1 is ENHRY and CDR2 is SYGVKD. The CDR3 here is CAISGVAGGPNEQFF. DNA of the CDR3: TGTGCCATCAGTGGGGTAGCGGGAGGACCCAATGAGCAGTTCTTC.

The chain carries TRBV11-2 and TRBJ2-4; 8 bases agree with TRBD1. Germline values: CDR1 SGHAT, CDR2 FQNNGV. Trimming at V came to 5 bases and at J to 1 base, leaving 10 bases not matched to a gene. The CDR3 loop spans 17 amino acids. DNA for the CDR3: TGTGCCAGCAGCCCAGCACCGGACAGGGTGGCCAAAAACATTCAGTACTTC. This sequence encodes CASSPAPDRVAKNIQYF.

V and J are TRBV2 and TRBJ2-3; D is perhaps TRBD2 (5 bases). V lost 4 bases and J 9 bases, leaving 20 bases between the germline ends. This CDR3 is built from 15 residues. The germline CDR1 and CDR2 sequences are SNHLY and FYNNEI. The CDR3 spells CASSGLASATGTQYF. DNA of the CDR3: TGTGCCAGCAGTGGGCTGGCCTCAGCCACGGGAACGCAGTATTTT.

The genes are TRBV19 and TRBJ1-5; possibly TRBD1 for D (5 bases). V lost 5 bases to trimming and J lost 6 bases, with 17 bases between them. The CDR3 sequence is 15 residues long. Germline V CDR1 and CDR2: LNHDA, SQIVND (reference sequence). CDR3 amino acids: CASSGTPQILQPQHF. For the CDR3, the DNA is TGTGCCAGTAGTGGGACCCCCCAAATACTTCAGCCCCAGCATTTT.

V and J are TRBV5-4 and TRBJ2-2; D possibly corresponds to TRBD2 (5 bases). There are 16 residues in the CDR3. Trimming left V 1 base short and J 5 bases short, with 15 bases between. Germline V gene lookup returns CDR1 SGHNT and CDR2 YYREEE (reference sequence). Written as DNA, the CDR3 is TGTGCCAGCAGCTTGATGGGCGGGCCAGATACCGGGGAGCTGTTTTTT. As protein: CASSLMGGPDTGELFF.

The chain has TRBV6-5 and TRBJ2-7; possibly TRBD1 or TRBD2 for D (6 bases each). This CDR3 spans 15 amino acids. V shed 6 bases and J shed 2 bases, with 17 bases lying between them. Germline CDR1 MNHEY, CDR2 SVGAGI. DNA of the CDR3: TGTGCCAGCAGCCACCTAGCGAGGGGGACCTACGAGCAGTACTTC. Protein: CASSHLARGTYEQYF.

V gene TRBV18 combines with J gene TRBJ2-3; D is unresolved. The length of the CDR3 is 16 residues. V lost 0 bases and J 3 bases, leaving 13 bases between the germline ends. CDR1 is KGHSH and CDR2 is LQKENI in the germline V gene. CDR3 sequence: CASSPPIGYTTDTQYF. DNA for the CDR3: TGTGCCAGCTCACCACCAATCGGGTACACAACAGATACGCAGTATTTT. Using reference TRBV18 and TRBJ2-3 for the parts outside the CDR3, the full variable domain is NAGVMQNPRHLVRRRGQEARLRCSPMKGHSHVYWYRQLPEEGLKFMVYLQKENIIDESGMPKERFSAEFPKEGPSILRIQQVVRGDSAAYFCASSPPIGYTTDTQYFGPGTRLTVL.

The chain recombines TRBV6-5 with TRBJ2-7, with TRBD2 matching 11 bases. The germline gives CDR1 MNHEY, CDR2 SVGAGI. J gave up 3 bases and V 2 bases, and 3 bases lay outside the gene matches. CDR3 length: 15 amino acids. The CDR3 DNA is TGTGCCAGCAGTTACGAACTAGCGGGAGTCTACGAGCAGTACTTC. It specifies CASSYELAGVYEQYF.

J is TRBJ2-4 and V is TRBV7-2; D is possibly TRBD1 or TRBD2 (5 bases each). The CDR3 loop spans 15 amino acids. V was cut by 2 bases and J by 6 bases, with 14 bases left in between. Germline loops: CDR1 SGHTA, CDR2 FQGNSA. CDR3 protein: CASSLLGKGVNIQYF. The CDR3 DNA sequence: TGTGCCAGCAGCTTACTCGGGAAAGGGGTAAACATTCAGTACTTC.

This chain connects TRBV11-2 to TRBJ2-7; 12 nucleotides agree with TRBD2. Germline V gene sequence: CDR1 SGHAT, CDR2 FQNNGV. This CDR3 comprises 18 residues. V shed 2 bases and J 2 bases; nucleotides not matched to a gene: 10. The CDR3: CASSLHLAGGGGTYEQYF. The CDR3 DNA reads as TGTGCCAGCAGCTTACATCTAGCGGGAGGGGGAGGCACCTACGAGCAGTACTTC.

The chain combines TRBV27 with TRBJ2-3; D remains ambiguous. Trimming pared 0 bases from V and 0 bases from J, leaving 7 bases between. The germline gives CDR1 MNHEY, CDR2 SMNVEV (reference sequence). The CDR3 totals 15 residues. The CDR3 sequence is CASSLSLSSTDTQYF. The CDR3 nucleotides are TGTGCCAGCAGTTTATCTCTATCTAGCACAGATACGCAGTATTTT.

The CDR3 nucleotides read TGTGCCAGCAGCCGTGGACAACTTAACACCGGGGAGCTGTTTTTT. It yields the protein CASSRGQLNTGELFF. The chain combines TRBV7-9 with TRBJ2-2; tentative D call: TRBD1 (5 bases). Trimming shortened V by 5 bases and J by 2 bases, and 12 bases separated the two germline ends. Germline CDR1 SEHNR, CDR2 FQNEAQ (reference sequence). The CDR3 totals 15 residues.

The chain has TRBV4-2 and TRBJ2-3; 9 nucleotides agree with TRBD1. CDR3 length equals 17 residues. Trimming at V came to 0 bases and at J to 0 bases, leaving 4 bases not matched to a gene. Germline V CDR1 and CDR2: LGHNA, YNFKEQ. This CDR3 is CASSQEAGQGSTDTQYF. Here the CDR3 DNA reads TGTGCCAGCAGCCAAGAGGCGGGACAGGGAAGCACAGATACGCAGTATTTT.

This chain connects TRBV28 to TRBJ2-7; the match to TRBD1 covers 9 bases. Germline values: CDR1 MDHEN, CDR2 SYDVKM. There are 15 residues in the CDR3. V dropped 6 bases and J dropped 7; count of bases not matched to a gene: 13. CDR3 sequence reads: CASSTPGTGIREQYF. The CDR3 DNA sequence: TGTGCCAGCAGCACCCCCGGGACAGGGATCAGGGAGCAGTACTTC.

The rearrangement uses TRBV5-1 and TRBJ2-2; 9 bases agree with TRBD1. Germline V gene sequence: CDR1 SGHRS, CDR2 YFSETQ. The V and J ends lost 4 bases and 3 bases, in that order; junction bases with no gene match: 7. This CDR3 is 16 amino acids long. The CDR3 protein is CASSAPGQGYTGELFF. The CDR3 region has the DNA TGCGCCAGCAGCGCCCCGGGACAGGGATACACCGGGGAGCTGTTTTTT.

The chain employs TRBV10-2 and TRBJ2-5; D is ambiguous. This CDR3 spans 10 amino acids. Deletions cut 4 bases from V and 8 bases from J, with 5 bases between. Germline V gene lookup returns CDR1 WSHSY and CDR2 SAAADI. The chain's CDR3 is CASSGGTQYF. CDR3 DNA: TGCGCCAGCAGTGGTGGTACCCAGTACTTC.

The CDR3 reads CASSLSEGQYF. The CDR3, as DNA: TGTGCCAGCAGCTTAAGCGAGGGCCAGTACTTC. This chain uses TRBV7-9 with TRBJ2-5; tentative D call: TRBD2 (5 bases). Between the trimmed V and J ends, which lost 2 bases and 10 bases, there was a span of 8 bases. The CDR3 totals 11 residues. Germline lookup yields CDR1 SEHNR and CDR2 FQNEAQ (reference sequence).